This TCR beta chain was documented in a study of blood T cell repertoires in COVID-19. The data were produced by immunoSEQ multiplex PCR, yet TCRdb's version contains in-frame clones alone and is incomplete. The sample shows 200,000 to 250,000 clones, about 88% of them seen only once. Per the germline V gene, CDR1 is ENHRY and CDR2 is SYGVKD. The CDR3 has 13 amino acids. Trimming left V 10 bases short and J 0 bases short, with 12 bases between. The chain has TRBV10-3 and TRBJ1-2; D might be TRBD1 (6 bases). Sequenced material: PBMCs or T cells enriched from blood (not recorded which). The receptor comes from a woman between 25 and 40 years old who had recovered from COVID-19. The CDR3 DNA follows: TGTGCCAGCTGGACAGCGACTAACTATGGCTACACCTTC. This sequence encodes CASWTATNYGYTF.